The next 18 T cell receptor beta chains were all read from a single sample in a study of cytomegalovirus exposure and HLA in healthy donors. The PCR made use of 60 Vbeta and 13 Jbeta primers. Sequencing used immunoSEQ multiplex PCR; TCRdb keeps in-frame clones, though not all of them. The sample holds around 190,000 clones, more than 70% seen once. The sequenced sample consisted of PBMCs. The receptors were gathered from a woman in her thirties or forties in good health and CMV-seronegative.

The chain uses TRBV5-4 and TRBJ1-1; D is undetermined. The germline CDR1 and CDR2 sequences are SGHNT and YYREEE (reference sequence). V lost 2 bases and J 5 bases, leaving 7 bases between the germline ends. This CDR3 is built from 12 residues. The CDR3 reads CASSFSQTEAFF. The CDR3 DNA is TGTGCCAGCAGCTTTTCACAGACTGAAGCTTTCTTT.

This clone was counted once. This chain connects TRBV9 to TRBJ2-3; D gene uncertain. Deletions cut 0 bases from V and 1 base from J, with 12 bases between. There are 16 residues in the CDR3. CDR1 and CDR2 (germline): SGDLS, YYNGEE. CDR3 coding DNA: TGTGCCAGCAGCGTAGCTGGTAACACCGGCACAGATACGCAGTATTTT. The encoded protein is CASSVAGNTGTDTQYF.

The rearrangement uses TRBV7-9 and TRBJ2-7; 7 bases are a match to TRBD1. J lost 2 bases, V lost 5 bases, and 9 bases had no gene match. This CDR3 region has 15 residues. Germline CDR1 reads SEHNR; CDR2 reads FQNEAQ (reference sequence). The CDR3 region has the DNA TGTGCCAGCAGCCCGGTTGAGGGGGCGGCCTACGAGCAGTACGTC. This sequence encodes CASSPVEGAAYEQYV.

The chain has TRBV11-3 and TRBJ2-2, with TRBD2 matching over 8 bases. CDR3 size: 17 residues. The V segment lost 5 bases and the J segment 3 bases; nucleotides outside the gene matches: 11. CDR1 is SGHNT, CDR2 YENEEA, per germline. CDR3 DNA: TGTGCCAGCAGCCGACTACCTGGCGGGAGGTACACCGGGGAGCTGTTTTTT. As protein: CASSRLPGGRYTGELFF. The entire variable domain, with the rest obtained from reference TRBV11-3 and TRBJ2-2, is as follows: EAGVVQSPRYKIIEKKQPVAFWCNPISGHNTLYWYLQNLGQGPELLIRYENEEAVDDSQLPKDRFSAERLKGVDSTLKIQPAELGDSAVYLCASSRLPGGRYTGELFFGEGSRLTVL.

CDR3 nucleotide sequence: TGTGCCAGCTTTGGGGGCAGCAGGGTCACCGGGGAGCTGTTTTTT. Amino acid sequence: CASFGGSRVTGELFF. The chain links TRBV6-1 to TRBJ2-2, with D perhaps matching TRBD1 (6 bases). Germline V CDR1 and CDR2: MNHNS, SASEGT. V was shortened by 8 bases and J by 4 bases, with 17 bases between the two germline ends. The CDR3 length is 15 residues.

The chain couples TRBV7-2 to TRBJ1-1, with 11 bases fitting TRBD1. CDR3 length: 13 residues. The germline V gene has CDR1 SGHTA and CDR2 FQGNSA. V lost 8 bases and J lost 5; bases outside the gene matches: 4. The DNA of the CDR3 is TGTGCCAGCGGACAGGGGGCGAGAACTGAAGCTTTCTTT. Translating it yields CASGQGARTEAFF.

This clone was detected once. J is TRBJ2-3 and V is TRBV7-9; D possibly corresponds to TRBD2 (6 bases). Germline V gives CDR1 SEHNR, CDR2 FQNEAQ (reference sequence). There are 13 residues in the CDR3. Trimming removed 4 bases at V and 4 bases at J, with 9 bases between. For the CDR3, the DNA is TGTGCCAGCAGCTCACCGGGGGCAGATACGCAGTATTTT. Its translation is CASSSPGADTQYF.

This clone is a singleton in its sample. The junction does not match germline at one end; this may be a read error. The CDR3 reads CASTLMGREWVGELFF. CDR3 coding DNA: TGTGCCAGCACTTTAATGGGGCGGGAGTGGGTCGGGGAGCTGTTTTTT. The chain recombines TRBV27 with TRBJ2-2, with 7 bases lining up with TRBD2. The V gene's germline CDR1 is MNHEY and CDR2 SMNVEV (reference sequence). This CDR3 spans 16 amino acids.

The CDR3 sequence is CASRRQGDYGYTF. The CDR3 DNA reads as TGTGCCAGCAGACGACAGGGGGACTATGGCTACACCTTC. The gene calls are TRBV5-6 and TRBJ1-2; 9 positions agree with TRBD1. Losses at the gene ends were 5 bases for V and 3 bases for J; bases not matched to a gene: 2. The CDR3 runs to 13 residues. Germline V CDR1 and CDR2: SGHDT, YYEEEE.

The gene calls are TRBV29-1 and TRBJ1-4; 9 positions match TRBD1. Trimming removed 8 bases from V and 7 bases from J; junction bases left unmatched: 8. The length of the CDR3 is 13 residues. Germline lookup yields CDR1 SQVTM and CDR2 ANQGSEA. CDR3 sequence: CSLRTGASEKLFF. The DNA of the CDR3 is TGCAGCCTCCGGACAGGGGCCAGTGAAAAACTGTTTTTT.

The chain links TRBV29-1 to TRBJ2-3; 7 bases align to TRBD2. In germline, CDR1 is SQVTM, CDR2 ANQGSEA. V shed 3 bases, J shed 6 bases, and the junction held 12 bases outside the gene matches. This CDR3 has 15 residues. The CDR3 is CSVEDLRAGIDTQYF. Written as DNA, the CDR3 is TGCAGCGTTGAGGATCTCCGAGCGGGGATTGATACGCAGTATTTT.

V and J are TRBV10-3 and TRBJ1-5, with D maybe TRBD1 (5 bases). This CDR3 has 14 residues. The V gene's germline CDR1 is ENHRY and CDR2 SYGVKD. Trimming pared 6 bases from V and 0 bases from J, leaving 9 bases between. CDR3 loop: CAISPRDSNQPQHF. CDR3 DNA: TGTGCCATCAGCCCCAGGGATAGCAATCAGCCCCAGCATTTT.

This clone was detected only a few times. This chain uses TRBV5-6 with TRBJ1-2; no clear D gene. The V end was cut by 5 bases, the J end by 8 bases, with 10 bases between. The CDR3 contains 11 residues. Germline assignment: CDR1 SGHDT and CDR2 YYEEEE. CDR3 DNA sequence: TGTGCCAGCAGTCGAGGGCCAGGCTACACCTTC. Translating gives CASSRGPGYTF.

The chain recombines TRBV23-1 with TRBJ2-7, with 10 bases identical to TRBD2. TRBV23-1 is an open reading frame whose function is uncertain. This CDR3 comprises 16 residues. The V gene end was trimmed by 4 bases and the J gene end by 1 base; junction bases not matched to a gene: 7. CDR3 nucleotide sequence: TGCGCCAGCAGTCCGGTAGCGGGAGGAGGTTCCTACGAGCAGTACGTC. Protein product: CASSPVAGGGSYEQYV.

The rearrangement uses TRBV19 and TRBJ2-3, with 9 bases identical to TRBD2. V lost 4 bases to trimming and J lost 1 base; unmatched junction nucleotides: 6. The CDR3 length is 16 residues. Germline V gene lookup returns CDR1 LNHDA and CDR2 SQIVND (reference sequence). Here the CDR3 reads CASSKGRTSGTDTQYF. CDR3 DNA sequence: TGTGCCAGTAGTAAAGGGAGGACTAGCGGCACAGATACGCAGTATTTT.

J is TRBJ2-1 and V is TRBV30; TRBD2 agrees at 14 bases. In germline, CDR1 is GTSNPN, CDR2 SVGIG (reference sequence). The CDR3 consists of 15 residues. J was trimmed by 8 bases and V by 0 bases; bases with no gene match: 3. Written as DNA, the CDR3 is TGTGCCTGGAGTGTGGGACTAGCGGGAGATCATGAGCAGTTCTTC. Translation: CAWSVGLAGDHEQFF. The whole variable domain, filled in from reference TRBV30 and TRBJ2-1, reads SQTIHQWPATLVQPVGSPLSLECTVEGTSNPNLYWYRQAAGRGLQLLFYSVGIGQISSEVPQNLSASRPQDRQFILSSKKLLLSDSGFYLCAWSVGLAGDHEQFFGPGTRLTVL.

This clone came up a few times. The chain carries TRBV10-2 and TRBJ2-7, with a tentative D call TRBD2 (6 bases). V was clipped by 10 bases and J by 5 bases, with 18 bases between them. Germline V lookup: CDR1 WSHSY, CDR2 SAAADI. The CDR3 spans 13 residues. The CDR3 nucleotides read TGCGCCATCGGGACTGGAATGTTCCACGAGCAGTACTTC. It yields the protein CAIGTGMFHEQYF.

This clone was picked up one time. The J gene is TRBJ2-2, the V gene TRBV19, with 14 positions matching TRBD2. V shed 4 bases and J 6 bases; nucleotides not matched to a gene: 10. The CDR3 length is 18 residues. The germline CDR1 and CDR2 sequences are LNHDA and SQIVND (reference sequence). CDR3 amino acids: CASSRRLAGGPGPGELFF. The CDR3 region has the DNA TGTGCCAGTAGTAGAAGACTAGCGGGAGGGCCCGGTCCCGGGGAGCTGTTTTTT.